Listed here is a single T cell receptor (beta chain). In the study's own analysis: Reference gene primer amplification gave nucleated cell count estimates. TCRdb keeps only in-frame clones here, not all; method: immunoSEQ multiplex PCR. V, J and clone size reflect that table, while D and trimming were determined from the DNA. The repertoire holds 70,000 to 75,000 clones, with roughly 80% as singletons. The data were obtained in a study of blood T cell repertoires in COVID-19. At the level of the study: There were acute and convalescent COVID-19 samples, and they came from the United States, Italy and Spain. The cDNA or gDNA used as material had been derived from T cells, B-cell-depleted T cells, or PBMCs.

The CDR3 loop spans 19 amino acids. V lost 5 bases and J lost 3; bases outside the gene matches: 21. Looked up from germline, CDR1 is SSHAT and CDR2 is FNYEAQ (reference sequence). The sequence derives from a man aged 65 to 85 with acute or convalescent COVID-19. This chain links TRBV7-7 with TRBJ2-5, with 7 bases aligning to TRBD1. Material: peripheral blood. The CDR3 DNA follows: TGTGCCAGCAGCCCCCTACTACCGGGACAGCCCGGCGTCGAAGAGACCCAGTACTTC. This translates into CASSPLLPGQPGVEETQYF.